This T cell receptor (beta chain) originates from a study of CD8+ T cells in alopecia areata. Treatment: oral pan-JAK inhibitor, 5-10 mg twice daily. Collected material from alopecia areata patients comprised lesional scalp punch biopsies and peripheral blood. Investigators isolated RNA and reverse transcribed it into cDNA to act as the sequencing template. Only in-frame clones appear in the TCRdb table, and some are missing; sequencing was by immunoSEQ multiplex PCR. The data show around 190,000 clones, 45% to 75% seen once. The study, taken as a whole, reports: In scalp and blood during tofacitinib, many expanded lesional clones persisted.

Details on this clone: The antigen is not known.

The CDR3 length is 13 residues. Germline loops: CDR1 SGHRS, CDR2 YFSETQ. V gave up 0 bases and J gave up 0 bases, with 3 bases separating them. This clonotype was sampled from a human donor with alopecia areata. The sample here was CD4+ T cells sorted from blood, taken at week 4, from a patient treated with tofacitinib. This sequence joins TRBV5-1 and TRBJ1-1; no reliable D call. DNA of the CDR3: TGCGCCAGCAGCTTGGGCCTGAACACTGAAGCTTTCTTT. This gives the protein CASSLGLNTEAFF.